One sample yielded the 4 T cell receptor beta chains listed below, sequenced in a study of beta chain features in type 1 diabetes. The sequenced template was cDNA made from the entire isolated RNA. Method: immunoSEQ multiplex PCR; TCRdb's copy keeps in-frame clones and lacks some. This sample has approximately 140,000 clones; 6% to 7.5% occur once, and the top ten carry 1.3% to 1.5%. Sequencing was performed on central memory CD4+ T cells from blood. The receptor set was obtained from a woman between 25 and 40 years old in good health.

In its sample, this clone was seen a few times. The rearrangement uses TRBV5-1 and TRBJ2-5, with 7 bases fitting TRBD1. CDR1 and CDR2 from the germline V gene are SGHRS and YFSETQ. The length of the CDR3 is 14 residues. The V segment lost 4 bases and the J segment 1 base; nucleotides outside the gene matches: 4. CDR3 residues: CASSLGQAQETQYF. In DNA form, the CDR3 reads TGCGCCAGCAGCCTCGGACAGGCCCAAGAGACCCAGTACTTC.

The V and J genes are TRBV21-1 and TRBJ2-4; TRBD2, the table's D call, was not compared with the DNA. TRBV21-1 is a pseudogene segment. The CDR3 covers 19 residues. Here the CDR3 reads CASSSWRERAGITKNIQYF. In nucleotides, the CDR3 is TGTGCCAGCAGCTCCTGGCGGGAGCGAGCTGGGATTACCAAAAACATTCAGTACTTC.

V and J are TRBV20-1 and TRBJ1-3; no clear D gene. Germline V gene sequence: CDR1 DFQATT, CDR2 SNEGSKA (reference sequence). V lost 0 bases, J lost 8 bases, and 5 bases lay in between. The CDR3 is made up of 11 amino acids. CDR3 sequence: CSARDTDTIYF. In DNA form, the CDR3 reads TGCAGTGCTAGAGACACAGACACCATATATTTT.

The rearrangement joins TRBV4-3 to TRBJ2-3, with D perhaps TRBD2 (7 bases). From germline, CDR1 is LGHNA and CDR2 YSLEER. CDR3 length equals 18 residues. V was cut by 9 bases and J by 0 bases, with 25 bases left in between. The CDR3 loop is CASTREVRGASSTDTQYF. The CDR3 nucleotides are TGCGCCAGTACCCGGGAGGTCAGGGGAGCCTCTAGCACAGATACGCAGTATTTT.